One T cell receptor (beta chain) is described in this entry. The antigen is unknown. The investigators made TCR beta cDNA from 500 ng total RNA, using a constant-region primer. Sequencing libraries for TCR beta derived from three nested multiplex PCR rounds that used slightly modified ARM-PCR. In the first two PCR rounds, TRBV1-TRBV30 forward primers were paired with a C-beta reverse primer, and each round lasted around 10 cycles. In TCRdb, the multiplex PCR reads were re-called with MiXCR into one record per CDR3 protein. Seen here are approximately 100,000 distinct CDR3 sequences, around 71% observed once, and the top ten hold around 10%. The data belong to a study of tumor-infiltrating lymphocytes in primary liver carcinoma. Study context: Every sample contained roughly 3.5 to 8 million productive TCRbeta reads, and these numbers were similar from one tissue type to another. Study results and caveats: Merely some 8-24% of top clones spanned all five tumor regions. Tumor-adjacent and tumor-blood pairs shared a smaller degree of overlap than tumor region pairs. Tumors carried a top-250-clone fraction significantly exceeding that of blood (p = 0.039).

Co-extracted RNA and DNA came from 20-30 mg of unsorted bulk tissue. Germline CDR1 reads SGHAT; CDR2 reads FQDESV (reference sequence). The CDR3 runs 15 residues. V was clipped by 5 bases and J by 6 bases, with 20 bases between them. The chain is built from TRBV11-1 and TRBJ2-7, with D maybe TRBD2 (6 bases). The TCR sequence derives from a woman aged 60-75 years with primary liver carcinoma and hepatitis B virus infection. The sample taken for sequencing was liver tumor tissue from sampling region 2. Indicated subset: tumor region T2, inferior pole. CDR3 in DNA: TGTGCCAGCAGCCTTCGAACAGCAGGACTACTCGAGCAGTACTTC. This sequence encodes CASSLRTAGLLEQYF.